This entry concerns a single T cell receptor beta chain. The antigen remains unidentified. TCRdb re-called the 5' RACE reads with MiXCR, one entry per CDR3 protein. Of about 360,000 distinct CDR3 sequences listed, 20% to 25% are singletons. This sample is drawn from a study of CD8 T cells in ankylosing spondylitis. Study-wide results and limits: Previous work reported some of these motif variants in the synovial fluid and blood of reactive arthritis.

The V gene end was trimmed by 2 bases and the J gene end by 4 bases; junction bases not matched to a gene: 5. Germline V lookup: CDR1 SEHNR, CDR2 FQNEAQ (reference sequence). CDR3 size: 16 residues. The specimen sequenced was blood, either unsorted or a sorted T cell fraction (not recorded which). The chain uses TRBV7-9 and TRBJ2-3, with 11 bases fitting TRBD2. The sequence derives from a male donor with ankylosing spondylitis or in good health (not recorded which). CDR3 residues: CASSLLAGGPADTQYF. As DNA, the CDR3 is TGTGCCAGCAGCTTATTAGCGGGGGGGCCAGCAGATACGCAGTATTTT.